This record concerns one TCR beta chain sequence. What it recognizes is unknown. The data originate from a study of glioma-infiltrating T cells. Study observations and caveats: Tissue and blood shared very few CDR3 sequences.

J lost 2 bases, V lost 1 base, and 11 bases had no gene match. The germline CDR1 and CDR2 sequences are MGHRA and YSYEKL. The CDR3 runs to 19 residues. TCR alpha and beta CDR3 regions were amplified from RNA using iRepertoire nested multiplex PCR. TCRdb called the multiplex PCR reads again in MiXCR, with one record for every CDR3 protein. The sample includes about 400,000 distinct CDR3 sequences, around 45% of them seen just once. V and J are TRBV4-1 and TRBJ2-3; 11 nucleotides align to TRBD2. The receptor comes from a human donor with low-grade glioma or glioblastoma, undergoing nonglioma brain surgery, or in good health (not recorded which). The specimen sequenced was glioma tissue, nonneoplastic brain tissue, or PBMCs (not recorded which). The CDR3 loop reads CASSQADFRLAGNTDTQYF. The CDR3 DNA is TGCGCCAGCAGCCAAGCAGACTTTAGACTAGCGGGAAACACAGATACGCAGTATTTT.